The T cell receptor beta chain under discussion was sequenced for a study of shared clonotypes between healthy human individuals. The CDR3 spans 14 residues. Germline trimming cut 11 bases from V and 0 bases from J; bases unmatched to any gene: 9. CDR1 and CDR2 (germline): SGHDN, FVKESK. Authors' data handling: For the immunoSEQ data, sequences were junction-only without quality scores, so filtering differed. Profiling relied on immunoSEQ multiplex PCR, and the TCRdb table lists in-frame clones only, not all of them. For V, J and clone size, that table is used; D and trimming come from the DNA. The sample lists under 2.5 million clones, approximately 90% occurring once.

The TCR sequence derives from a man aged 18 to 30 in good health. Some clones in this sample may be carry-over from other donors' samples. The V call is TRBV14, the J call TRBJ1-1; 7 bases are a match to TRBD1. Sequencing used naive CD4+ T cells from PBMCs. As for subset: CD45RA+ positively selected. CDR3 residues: CAGQGGLLNTEAFF. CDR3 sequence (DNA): TGTGCCGGCCAGGGGGGGTTATTGAACACTGAAGCTTTCTTT.